The sequence of this TCR beta chain was determined in a study of CD8+ T cells in alopecia areata. It was with CD4, CD8alpha, NKG2D, NKG2ACE and other markers that pooled cutaneous lymph node cells were sorted. The table lists this clone with a few counts. The genes and germline here are from mouse. The CDR3 end lies 4 residues beyond the end of the read and is filled in from the germline J gene. The same CDR3 also results from other DNA sequences found in this sample. The J segment lost 0 bases and the V segment lost 3 bases, leaving 4 bases of the junction unmatched. CDR1 is NSQYPW, CDR2 LRSPGD, per germline (reference sequence). The CDR3 totals 16 residues. It was cDNA, reverse transcribed from extracted RNA, that served as the sequencing template. Sequencing was performed with immunoSEQ multiplex PCR; in TCRdb, only in-frame clones are kept and a portion is missing. Listed for the sample are over 250,000 clones, none seen a single time.

Sequenced sample: CD4+ T cells sorted from a lymph node. The sequence was collected from a C3H/HeJ mouse with alopecia areata. The MHC haplotype of this mouse line is H2-k. This rearrangement joins TRBV1 to TRBJ2-3, with 9 bases fitting TRBD2. The sequenced part of the CDR3 DNA is TGCACCTGCAGTGCGACTGGGGGTGCTAGTGCAGAA. Residues: CTCSATGGASAE. The full CDR3 sequence reads CTCSATGGASAETLYF.